One T cell receptor beta chain is described in this entry. The sample comes from a study of blood T cell repertoires in COVID-19. Sequenced by immunoSEQ multiplex PCR; TCRdb stores in-frame clones only, minus some. This sample has 56,000 or so clones, with 70% to 90% found just once. V shed 0 bases, J shed 7 bases, and the junction held 4 bases outside the gene matches. This CDR3 region has 17 residues. Per the germline V gene, CDR1 is LGHDT and CDR2 is YNNKEL (reference sequence). The clonotype originates from a human donor in a cohort sampled during active COVID-19. The source material was peripheral blood. The chain couples TRBV3-1 (or the pseudogene TRBV3-2) to TRBJ2-1; TRBD2 matches 15 bases. CDR3 protein: CASSQEGTSGGKNEQFF. CDR3 DNA sequence: TGTGCCAGCAGCCAAGAAGGGACTAGCGGGGGGAAGAATGAGCAGTTCTTC.